These 14 T cell receptor beta chains were sequenced from one sample in a study of T cells in women clearing cervical HPV infection. Sequencing was performed with immunoSEQ multiplex PCR; in TCRdb, only in-frame clones are kept and a portion is missing. The clone table shows about 8,400 clones, with the ten largest holding roughly 8.7%. The sample taken for sequencing was blood buffy coat. These receptors were collected from a woman between 18 and 70 years old with a cervical HPV16 infection that either progressed to CIN3+ or cleared (not recorded which).

With respect to this clone: The read finishes 3 residues shy of the CDR3 end, and the germline J gene is used to complete it. The J gene is TRBJ1-4, the V gene TRBV19, with D possibly being TRBD1 (6 bases). Germline CDR1 LNHDA, CDR2 SQIVND (reference sequence). The CDR3 is 15 amino acids. CDR3 residues: CAIDAGAPGANVLFF. The CDR3 bases that were read are TGTGCCATCGATGCGGGGGCGCCCGGGGCCAACGTA.

On this clone itself: The CDR3 end is not reached by the read, which stops 3 residues before it; the germline J gene fills it in. The chain couples TRBV20-1 to TRBJ2-3, with 10 bases fitting TRBD2. The germline gives CDR1 DFQATT, CDR2 SNEGSKA (reference sequence). The CDR3 contains 14 residues. The DNA read from the CDR3 is TGCAGTGCTAGACAAGCGGGGGGGCGGGAGACG. As protein: CSARQAGGRET. The whole CDR3 protein reads CSARQAGGRETQYF.

For this clone: Sequencing ends 3 residues short of the CDR3 end; the germline J gene provides the rest. The chain recombines TRBV7-2 with TRBJ2-3, with 7 bases aligning to TRBD1. This CDR3 spans 12 amino acids. Germline V gene lookup returns CDR1 SGHTA and CDR2 FQGNSA. The chain's CDR3 is CASSQGVETQYF. CDR3 DNA (partial): TGTGCCAGCAGCCAGGGGGTGGAGACG.

The CDR3 loop is CASSLGRPFSGYEQYF. The CDR3 bases that were read are TGTGCCAGCAGCCTCGGACGGCCCTTCTCAGGGTACGAG. The rearrangement uses TRBV7-3 and TRBJ2-7; tentatively, D is TRBD1 (5 bases). The read ends 3 residues early relative to the CDR3; the germline J gene fills the gap. The V and J ends lost 5 bases and 4 bases respectively, with 21 bases between them. Germline V gene sequence: CDR1 SGHTA, CDR2 FQGTGA. This CDR3 has 16 amino acids. The variable domain in full, with the rest retrieved from reference TRBV7-3 and TRBJ2-7, is GAGVSQTPSNKVTEKGKYVELRCDPISGHTALYWYRQSLGQGPEFLIYFQGTGAADDSGLPNDRFFAVRPEGSVSTLKIQRTERGDSAVYLCASSLGRPFSGYEQYFGPGTRLTVT.

With respect to this clone: The CDR3 end is not reached by the read, which stops 3 residues before it; the germline J gene fills it in. The gene calls are TRBV19 and TRBJ1-5; D is possibly TRBD1 (6 bases). The CDR3 totals 14 residues. CDR1 is LNHDA, CDR2 SQIVND, per germline (reference sequence). Trimming removed 1 base at V and 5 bases at J, with 9 bases between. The CDR3 bases that were read are TGTGCCAGTAGTATAGTGGCAGGGGATCAGCCC. It translates to CASSIVAGDQP. The whole CDR3 sequence reads CASSIVAGDQPQHF.

Concerning this clone itself: The read ends 3 residues before the CDR3 terminus; that terminus is restored from the germline J gene. The rearrangement joins TRBV2 to TRBJ1-2, with 8 bases fitting TRBD1. Germline V gene sequence: CDR1 SNHLY, CDR2 FYNNEI. This CDR3 comprises 13 residues. The sequenced CDR3 bases are TGTGCCAGCAGTGCTTCAGGGGGCCGTGAC. It codes for CASSASGGRD. Given in full, the CDR3 is CASSASGGRDYTF.

A remark on this clone: The read terminates 3 residues ahead of where the CDR3 ends, so the germline J gene completes it. The rearrangement links TRBV19 to TRBJ2-3; D possibly corresponds to TRBD2 (5 bases). The CDR3 runs to 13 residues. Germline V gene sequence: CDR1 LNHDA, CDR2 SQIVND (reference sequence). Trimming stripped 6 bases from V and 3 bases from J, with 10 bases between. This chain's CDR3 is CASSPDSTDTQYF. The sequenced part of the CDR3 DNA is TGTGCCAGTAGCCCGGACTCGACAGATACG.

In the case of this clone: The read terminates 3 residues before the CDR3 end, so the remaining end is supplied by the germline J gene. J is TRBJ2-4 and V is TRBV7-2; D ambiguous. Germline CDR1 SGHTA, CDR2 FQGNSA. The CDR3 is made up of 14 amino acids. The part of the CDR3 DNA that was read is TGTGCCAGCAGCTTAGATCCAGCTAACTATGGT. Encoded protein: CASSLDPANYG. The full-length CDR3 reads as CASSLDPANYGQYF.

Worth noting for this clone: The read terminates 3 residues before the CDR3 end, so the remaining end is supplied by the germline J gene. The chain joins TRBV7-9 to TRBJ1-2, with D possibly TRBD1 on 6 matching bases. This CDR3 has 15 amino acids. The germline CDR1 and CDR2 sequences are SEHNR and FQNEAQ (reference sequence). Trimming removed 2 bases at V and 0 bases at J, with 10 bases between. The part of the CDR3 DNA that was read is TGTGCCAGCAGCTTAACAGGGAGCCCTAACTATGGC. As protein: CASSLTGSPNYG. The complete CDR3 protein is CASSLTGSPNYGYTF.

The CDR3 bases that were read are TGTGCCAGCAGTGAAGAACCGGGCAATGAG. Its protein is CASSEEPGNE. The whole CDR3 protein is CASSEEPGNEQFF. J is TRBJ2-1 and V is TRBV6-1, with no clear D. Read sequence stops 3 residues before the CDR3 end, and the germline J gene provides the missing end. The germline V and J ends were trimmed by 1 base and 6 bases, with 7 bases remaining between them. Germline V gene lookup returns CDR1 MNHNS and CDR2 SASEGT. This CDR3 region has 13 residues.

Remarks on this clone: The read terminates 3 residues ahead of where the CDR3 ends, so the germline J gene completes it. V and J are TRBV20-1 and TRBJ2-7, with D uncertain. Trimming stripped 3 bases from V and 4 bases from J, with 10 bases between. CDR3 length: 12 residues. The germline gives CDR1 DFQATT, CDR2 SNEGSKA (reference sequence). CDR3 residues: CSASSPGYEQYF. The DNA read from the CDR3 is TGCAGTGCTAGTTCGCCCGGGTACGAG.

This clone shows up as medium-sized by frequency. The CDR3 end falls 3 residues outside the read, so it is completed with the germline J gene. This sequence joins TRBV19 and TRBJ2-7; TRBD2 matches 8 bases. The germline gives CDR1 LNHDA, CDR2 SQIVND (reference sequence). The trim removed 5 bases at V and 3 bases at J, leaving 6 bases unmatched. CDR3 length: 14 residues. CDR3 protein: CASSDRGGNYEQYF. The CDR3 bases that were read are TGTGCCAGTAGTGACCGGGGGGGGAACTACGAG.

With regard to this clone: The CDR3 extends 3 residues past the end of the read, so its final part is completed from the germline J gene. The rearrangement links TRBV7-8 to TRBJ1-1; D is ambiguous. V was clipped by 5 bases and J by 3 bases, with 13 bases between them. Germline V lookup: CDR1 SGHVS, CDR2 FQNEAQ. The CDR3 extends over 14 amino acids. Partial CDR3 DNA: TGTGCCAGCAGCCGAGGACTGGTGGACACTGAA. This gives the protein CASSRGLVDTE. The CDR3 reads in full as CASSRGLVDTEAFF.

Regarding this clone: The DNA ends 3 residues before the CDR3 does, and the rest of the CDR3 is filled in from the germline J gene. V gene TRBV2 combines with J gene TRBJ1-1; TRBD1 matches at 7 bases. V shed 5 bases, J shed 7 bases, and the junction held 1 base outside the gene matches. The CDR3 length is 11 residues. Germline V gene sequence: CDR1 SNHLY, CDR2 FYNNEI. Incomplete CDR3 DNA: TGTGCCAGCAGTTGGGACAGTGAA. It is translated as CASSWDSE. The whole CDR3 sequence is CASSWDSEAFF.